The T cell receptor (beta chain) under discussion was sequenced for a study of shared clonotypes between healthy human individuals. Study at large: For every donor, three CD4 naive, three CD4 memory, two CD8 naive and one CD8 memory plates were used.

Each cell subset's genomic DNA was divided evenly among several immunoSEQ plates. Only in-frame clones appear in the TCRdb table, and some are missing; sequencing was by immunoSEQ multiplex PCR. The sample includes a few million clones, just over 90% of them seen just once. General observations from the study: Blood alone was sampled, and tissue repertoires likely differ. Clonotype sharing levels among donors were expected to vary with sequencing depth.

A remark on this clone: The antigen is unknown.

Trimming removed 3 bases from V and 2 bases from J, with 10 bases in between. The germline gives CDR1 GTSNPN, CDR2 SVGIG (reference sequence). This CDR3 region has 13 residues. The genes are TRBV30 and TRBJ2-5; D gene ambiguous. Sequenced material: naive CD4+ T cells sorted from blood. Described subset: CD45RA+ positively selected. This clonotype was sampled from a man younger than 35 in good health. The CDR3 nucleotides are TGTGCCTGGAGAAAAGCAGGTCAAGAGACCCAGTACTTC. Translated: CAWRKAGQETQYF.